This T cell receptor beta chain comes out of a study of blood T cell repertoires in COVID-19. Patients from Seattle were sampled longitudinally, starting during active infection. The CDR3 has 14 residues. Per the germline V gene, CDR1 is SEHNR and CDR2 is FQNEAQ (reference sequence). The V end was cut by 4 bases, the J end by 9 bases, with 13 bases between. Measured with immunoSEQ multiplex PCR; TCRdb has only the in-frame clones, and not every one. The sample consists of some 220,000 clones, approximately 78% of them appearing once. This clone was seen a handful of times. This chain connects TRBV7-9 to TRBJ1-6; a possible D gene is TRBD1 (6 bases). Specimen: peripheral blood. The sequence was obtained from a woman aged 70 to 79 with COVID-19, enrolled during active disease. CDR3 nucleotides: TGTGCCAGCAGCTCTCAGGGGCGCGGTTCACCCCTCCACTTT. Its protein product is CASSSQGRGSPLHF. Using reference TRBV7-9 and TRBJ1-6 for the parts outside the CDR3, the full variable domain is DTGVSQNPRHKITKRGQNVTFRCDPISEHNRLYWYRQTLGQGPEFLTYFQNEAQLEKSRLLSDRFSAERPKGSFSTLEIQRTEQGDSAMYLCASSSQGRGSPLHFGNGTRLTVT.